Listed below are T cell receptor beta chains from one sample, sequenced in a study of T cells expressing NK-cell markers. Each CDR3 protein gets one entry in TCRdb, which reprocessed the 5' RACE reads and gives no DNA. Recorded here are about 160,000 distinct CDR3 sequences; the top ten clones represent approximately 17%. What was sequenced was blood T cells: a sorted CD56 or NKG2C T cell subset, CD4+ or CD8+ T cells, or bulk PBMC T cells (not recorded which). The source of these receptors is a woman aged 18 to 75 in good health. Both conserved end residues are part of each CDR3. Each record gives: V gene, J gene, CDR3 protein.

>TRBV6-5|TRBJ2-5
CASSWDRGETQYF
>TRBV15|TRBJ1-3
CATSSPGQGNTIYF
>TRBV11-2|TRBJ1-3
CASSAQGLDTIYF
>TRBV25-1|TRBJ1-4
CASSPLDATNEKLFF
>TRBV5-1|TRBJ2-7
CASSPGTSGSLYEQYF
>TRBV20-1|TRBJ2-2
CSAREGMGTGELFF
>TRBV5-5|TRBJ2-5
CASSEQGARETQYF
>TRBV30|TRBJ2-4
CAWRKAGGSIQYF
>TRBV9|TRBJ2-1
CASSVGWTGFTGEQFF
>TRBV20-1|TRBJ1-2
CSASDVGDNYGYTF
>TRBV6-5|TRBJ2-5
CASSYRGGETQYF
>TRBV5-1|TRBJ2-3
CASSYNGGFSTDTQYF
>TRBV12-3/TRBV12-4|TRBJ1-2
CASSRGGGGGYTF
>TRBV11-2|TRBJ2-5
CASTVGERETQYF
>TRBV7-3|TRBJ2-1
CASLAGRSYNEQFF
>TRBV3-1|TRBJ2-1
CASSQGRPLGNEQFF
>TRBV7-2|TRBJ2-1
CASSSGSGSSYNEQFF
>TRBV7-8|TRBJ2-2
CASSLGRGVHYTGELFF
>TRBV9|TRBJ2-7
CASSVEVGSYEQYF
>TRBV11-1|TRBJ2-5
CASSFTPSPETQYF
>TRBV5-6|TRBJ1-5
CASEEWGKLRNQPQHF
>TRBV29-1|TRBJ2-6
CSVESGLNSGANVLTF
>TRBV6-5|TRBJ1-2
CASSYSTAHGYTF